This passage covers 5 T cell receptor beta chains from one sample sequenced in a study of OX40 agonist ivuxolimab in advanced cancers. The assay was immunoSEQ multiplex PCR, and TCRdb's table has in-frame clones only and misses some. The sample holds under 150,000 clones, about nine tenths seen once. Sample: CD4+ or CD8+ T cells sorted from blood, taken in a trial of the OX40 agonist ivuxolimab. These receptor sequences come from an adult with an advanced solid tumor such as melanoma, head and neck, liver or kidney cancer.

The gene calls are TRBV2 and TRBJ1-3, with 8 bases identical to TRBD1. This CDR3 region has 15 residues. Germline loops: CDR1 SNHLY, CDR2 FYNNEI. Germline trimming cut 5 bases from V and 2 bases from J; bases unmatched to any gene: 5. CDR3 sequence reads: CASSRTGRAGNTIYF. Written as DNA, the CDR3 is TGTGCCAGCAGTAGGACAGGGAGGGCTGGAAACACCATATATTTT.

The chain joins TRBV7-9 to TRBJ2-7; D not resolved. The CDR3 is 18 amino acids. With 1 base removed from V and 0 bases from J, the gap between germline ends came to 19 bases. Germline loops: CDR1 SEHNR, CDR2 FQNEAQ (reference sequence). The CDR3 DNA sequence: TGTGCCAGCAGCTTAGTATCTGGGCTAGTGGCCTCCTCCTACGAGCAGTACTTC. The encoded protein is CASSLVSGLVASSYEQYF.

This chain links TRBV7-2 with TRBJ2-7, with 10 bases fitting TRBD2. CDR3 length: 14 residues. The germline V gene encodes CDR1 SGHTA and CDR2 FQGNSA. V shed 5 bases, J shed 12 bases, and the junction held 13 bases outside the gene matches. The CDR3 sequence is CASSPRLAGTQPYF. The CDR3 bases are TGTGCCAGCAGCCCTAGACTAGCGGGCACTCAACCGTACTTC.

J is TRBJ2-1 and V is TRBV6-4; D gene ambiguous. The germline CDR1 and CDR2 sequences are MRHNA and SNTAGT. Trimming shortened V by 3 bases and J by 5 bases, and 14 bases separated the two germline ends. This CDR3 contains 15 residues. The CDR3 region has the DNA TGTGCCAGCAGTGAATTTGCCCCGTCGAACAATGAGCAGTTCTTC. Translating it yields CASSEFAPSNNEQFF.

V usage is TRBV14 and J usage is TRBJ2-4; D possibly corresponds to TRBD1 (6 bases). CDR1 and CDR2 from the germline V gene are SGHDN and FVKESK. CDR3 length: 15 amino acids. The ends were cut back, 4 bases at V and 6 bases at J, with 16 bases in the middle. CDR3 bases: TGTGCCAGCAGCCGATCACTGGGACATGGAAACATTCAGTACTTC. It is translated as CASSRSLGHGNIQYF. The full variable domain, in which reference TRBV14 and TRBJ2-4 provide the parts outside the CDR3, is EAGVTQFPSHSVIEKGQTVTLRCDPISGHDNLYWYRRVMGKEIKFLLHFVKESKQDESGMPNNRFLAERTGGTYSTLKVQPAELEDSGVYFCASSRSLGHGNIQYFGAGTRLSVL.